The 23 T cell receptor beta chains below all came from one sample that was sequenced in a study of cytotoxic CD8 clonotypes in ibrutinib-treated CLL. Method: immunoSEQ multiplex PCR; TCRdb's copy keeps in-frame clones and lacks some. The table records a few hundred thousand clones, 60% to 75% of them present only once. The starting material was PBMCs, obtained after 24 months of ibrutinib treatment. Receptors originate from a human donor with chronic lymphocytic leukemia.

The V and J genes are TRBV9 and TRBJ2-7; TRBD2 is a possible D gene (5 bases). Deletions cut 2 bases from V and 3 bases from J, with 12 bases between. Germline V gene data show CDR1 as SGDLS and CDR2 as YYNGEE. This CDR3 region has 14 residues. This CDR3 is CASSVSLGGYEQYF. DNA for the CDR3: TGTGCCAGCAGCGTTTCTCTAGGAGGCTACGAGCAGTACTTC.

The chain combines TRBV5-1 with TRBJ2-3; D uncertain. The CDR3 has 14 residues. Germline CDR1 and CDR2: SGHRS and YFSETQ. Trimming removed 0 bases from V and 2 bases from J, with 7 bases in between. The CDR3 region is CASSLGRDTDTQYF. CDR3 bases: TGCGCCAGCAGCTTGGGTCGCGACACAGATACGCAGTATTTT.

This clone occurred a few times. This chain connects TRBV7-9 to TRBJ2-1, with TRBD1 identical over 7 bases. Germline V lookup: CDR1 SEHNR, CDR2 FQNEAQ (reference sequence). V gave up 5 bases and J gave up 7 bases; unmatched junction bases: 2. The CDR3 has 12 amino acids. In DNA, the CDR3 is TGTGCCAGCAGCCTCAGGGGGAATGAGCAGTTCTTC. Its protein is CASSLRGNEQFF.

CDR3 coding DNA: TGTGCCAGCAGCACATCGCTAGCGGCCACTGGGGAGCAGTACTTC. Its protein product is CASSTSLAATGEQYF. The rearrangement links TRBV27 to TRBJ2-7; 7 bases fit TRBD2. Germline CDR1 MNHEY, CDR2 SMNVEV (reference sequence). The CDR3 has 15 amino acids. Germline trimming cut 6 bases from V and 7 bases from J; bases unmatched to any gene: 15.

The chain combines TRBV27 with TRBJ2-7; possibly TRBD1 or TRBD2 for D (5 bases each). Germline V gene sequence: CDR1 MNHEY, CDR2 SMNVEV (reference sequence). The CDR3 is 15 amino acids. Trimming removed 0 bases from V and 5 bases from J, with 14 bases in between. The CDR3 region has the DNA TGTGCCAGCAGTTTATCGTGGGGGAATCTGGACGAGCAGTACTTC. This sequence encodes CASSLSWGNLDEQYF.

The rearrangement uses TRBV6-5 and TRBJ2-1, with 8 bases matching TRBD2. CDR3 length equals 14 residues. Germline V gene sequence: CDR1 MNHEY, CDR2 SVGAGI. The J segment lost 1 base and the V segment lost 7 bases, leaving 3 bases of the junction unmatched. This chain's CDR3 is CASKSGGSYNEQFF. In DNA, the CDR3 is TGTGCCAGCAAGTCGGGGGGGTCCTACAATGAGCAGTTCTTC.

This clone was observed a single time. The chain carries TRBV19 and TRBJ2-1; tentatively, D is TRBD2 (6 bases). CDR1 and CDR2 from the germline V gene are LNHDA and SQIVND (reference sequence). This CDR3 is 13 amino acids long. Trimming removed 6 bases at V and 10 bases at J, with 16 bases between. The CDR3 sequence is CASRGGGVREQFF. The CDR3 DNA sequence: TGTGCCAGTAGGGGTGGAGGGGTAAGGGAGCAGTTCTTC. Supplemented by reference TRBV19 and TRBJ2-1, the full variable domain reads DGGITQSPKYLFRKEGQNVTLSCEQNLNHDAMYWYRQDPGQGLRLIYYSQIVNDFQKGDIAEGYSVSREKKESFPLTVTSAQKNPTAFYLCASRGGGVREQFFGPGTRLTVL.

This clone appeared a few times. The rearrangement links TRBV28 to TRBJ1-2; D might be TRBD1 (5 bases). Germline assignment: CDR1 MDHEN and CDR2 SYDVKM. V lost 2 bases to trimming and J lost 6 bases, with 10 bases between them. The CDR3 sequence is 13 residues long. The DNA of the CDR3 is TGTGCCAGCAGTTTAGTAGGGGTGCATGGCTACACCTTC. Amino acid sequence: CASSLVGVHGYTF.

This clone has a handful of counts. This chain joins TRBV11-3 and TRBJ2-1; TRBD1 is a possible D gene (6 bases). CDR3 length: 15 residues. CDR1 and CDR2 from the germline V gene are SGHNT and YENEEA. V dropped 3 bases and J dropped 3 bases, with 12 bases sitting between them. The CDR3 DNA reads TGTGCCAGCAGCTTTGCACAGGGAAACTACAATGAGCAGTTCTTC. This gives the protein CASSFAQGNYNEQFF.

The chain recombines TRBV9 with TRBJ1-1; a possible D gene is TRBD1 (5 bases). The CDR3 contains 16 residues. The germline V gene has CDR1 SGDLS and CDR2 YYNGEE. The V and J ends lost 0 bases and 5 bases respectively, with 17 bases between them. DNA for the CDR3: TGTGCCAGCAGCGTAGGGCAGGACGGACACTGGACTGAAGCTTTCTTT. Protein product: CASSVGQDGHWTEAFF.

J is TRBJ2-3 and V is TRBV5-1; TRBD1 might be the D (5 bases). The CDR3 runs 17 residues. Trimming shortened V by 3 bases and J by 2 bases, and 19 bases separated the two germline ends. CDR1 is SGHRS, CDR2 YFSETQ, per germline. The CDR3 bases are TGCGCCAGCAGCTCCTTAGGGGTTGTTCCCATCACAGATACGCAGTATTTT. Amino acids: CASSSLGVVPITDTQYF.

The chain couples TRBV2 to TRBJ1-5, with D tentatively TRBD1 (5 bases). Germline V gene data show CDR1 as SNHLY and CDR2 as FYNNEI. V gave up 5 bases and J gave up 6 bases, with 20 bases separating them. The CDR3 length is 16 residues. This CDR3 reads CASSFSRQGVSQPQHF. DNA of the CDR3: TGTGCCAGCAGTTTTTCCCGACAAGGGGTTAGTCAGCCCCAGCATTTT.

The chain joins TRBV7-9 to TRBJ1-1; D might be TRBD1 (5 bases). CDR3 length: 13 amino acids. Germline V CDR1 and CDR2: SEHNR, FQNEAQ (reference sequence). The V gene lost 5 bases and the J gene lost 4 bases, with 11 bases spanning the gap. CDR3 sequence: CASSPGHRTEAFF. CDR3 DNA sequence: TGTGCCAGCAGCCCCGGACATCGCACTGAAGCTTTCTTT.

This chain links TRBV19 with TRBJ2-7; 10 bases line up with TRBD1. This CDR3 is 16 amino acids long. Trimming took 1 base from V and 3 from J; bases not matched to a gene: 6. CDR1 LNHDA and CDR2 SQIVND come from the germline V gene (reference sequence). The CDR3, as DNA: TGTGCCAGTAGTATAGCAGGGACAGGGGATATCTACGAGCAGTACTTC. As protein: CASSIAGTGDIYEQYF.

This clone was seen only a few times. The chain has TRBV20-1 and TRBJ1-2; possible D gene TRBD1, 5 bases. The CDR3 consists of 10 residues. Trimming removed 6 bases from V and 8 bases from J, with 10 bases in between. Germline-derived CDR1 and CDR2 are DFQATT and SNEGSKA (reference sequence). The CDR3 DNA sequence: TGCAGTGCAAGTACAGGAGGCTACACCTTC. Encoded protein: CSASTGGYTF.

The chain joins TRBV27 to TRBJ2-7; D may be TRBD1 (6 bases). V gave up 6 bases and J gave up 5 bases, with 20 bases separating them. The germline CDR1 and CDR2 sequences are MNHEY and SMNVEV (reference sequence). The CDR3 sequence is 15 residues long. CDR3 protein: CASRLGQGLNHEQYF. Here the CDR3 DNA reads TGTGCCAGCAGACTCGGGCAGGGGTTAAACCACGAGCAGTACTTC.

The chain is built from TRBV29-1 and TRBJ2-3; 11 bases are shared with TRBD2. Trimming at V came to 7 bases and at J to 4 bases, leaving 7 bases not matched to a gene. CDR1 and CDR2 (germline): SQVTM, ANQGSEA. The CDR3 has 14 amino acids. CDR3 in DNA: TGCAGCGGCGACGGGACTAGCGGATCAGATACGCAGTATTTT. It is translated as CSGDGTSGSDTQYF.

This clone was picked up a small number of times. The chain combines TRBV6-5 with TRBJ1-2; D is perhaps TRBD1 (5 bases). Germline assignment: CDR1 MNHEY and CDR2 SVGAGI. The CDR3 has 13 residues. V lost 4 bases to trimming and J lost 4 bases, with 10 bases between them. This CDR3 reads CASSWGGGYGYTF. CDR3 in DNA: TGTGCCAGCAGTTGGGGGGGTGGCTATGGCTACACCTTC.

This clone turned up a few times. V is TRBV4-3 and J is TRBJ2-7; the D gene could be TRBD1 or TRBD2 (5 bases each). The CDR3 consists of 18 residues. The V gene's germline CDR1 is LGHNA and CDR2 YSLEER. Trimming took 0 bases from V and 5 from J, leaving 23 bases between them. CDR3 DNA: TGCGCCAGCAGCCAAGATTGGGGGAAGCGGAGACCCCACCACGAGCAGTACTTC. It codes for CASSQDWGKRRPHHEQYF.

V and J are TRBV30 and TRBJ2-7, with D tentatively TRBD1 (5 bases). The CDR3 is 13 amino acids. CDR1 is GTSNPN, CDR2 SVGIG, per germline (reference sequence). Between the trimmed V and J ends, which lost 2 bases and 5 bases, there was a span of 13 bases. CDR3 in amino acids: CAWSRQGGHEQYF. In nucleotides, the CDR3 is TGTGCCTGGAGTCGGCAGGGCGGACACGAGCAGTACTTC.

The V and J genes are TRBV4-1 and TRBJ2-5; 10 bases map to TRBD2. After removal of 0 bases from V and 0 bases from J, the junction contained 7 bases not matched to a gene. The CDR3 totals 18 residues. Germline CDR1 reads MGHRA; CDR2 reads YSYEKL. The CDR3 spells CASSQERQAGGYQETQYF. CDR3 DNA sequence: TGCGCCAGCAGCCAAGAGAGACAAGCGGGAGGGTACCAAGAGACCCAGTACTTC.

The V call is TRBV11-2, the J call TRBJ2-7; possible D gene TRBD2, 6 bases. In germline, CDR1 is SGHAT, CDR2 FQNNGV. The CDR3 length is 16 residues. Trimming left V 5 bases short and J 4 bases short, with 21 bases between. Written as DNA, the CDR3 is TGTGCCAGCAGCCTTACGGGACTCTCTCTTCATTACGAGCAGTACTTC. Protein product: CASSLTGLSLHYEQYF.

This chain joins TRBV28 and TRBJ2-7; 8 bases are shared with TRBD1. The length of the CDR3 is 14 residues. With V trimmed by 6 bases and J by 3 bases, 7 bases remained unmatched. Germline V gene sequence: CDR1 MDHEN, CDR2 SYDVKM. The CDR3 DNA sequence: TGTGCCAGCAGGACCGGGACAGGACACTACGAGCAGTACTTC. It translates to CASRTGTGHYEQYF.